Below are 26 T cell receptor beta chains sequenced from a single sample in a study of Ad26.COV2.S vaccination and SARS-CoV-2 variants (dated by TCRdb to the early 2020s). The library relied on the immunoSEQ multiplex PCR assay. Drawn from immuneACCESS, this table holds only the in-frame rearrangements with V and J called that TCRdb kept. Clones are partly lost; checked studies trace under half to an unresolved V gene and leave the rest unexplained. The sample data list about 680,000 clones, and 89% of these were observed just once. Together, the top ten hold approximately 1.5% of the sample. According to the study, the label for this sample's treatment or condition signals: roughly 20 received Ad26.COV2.S at low or high dose, single or two shots; a few received placebo; per-sample allocation not given. For vaccine and placebo recipients, the sequenced repertoires came from samples collected on day 63 after the first injection.

The material was peripheral blood, obtained in a trial of Ad26.COV2.S vaccine versus placebo. Source of these receptors: a person aged 18-65 years who received the Ad26.COV2.S COVID-19 vaccine or a placebo.

This chain links TRBV5-1 with TRBJ1-4, with 7 bases fitting TRBD1. The V segment lost 2 bases and the J segment 4 bases; nucleotides outside the gene matches: 8. Germline V lookup: CDR1 SGHRS, CDR2 YFSETQ. The CDR3 consists of 16 residues. DNA of the CDR3: TGCGCCAGCAGCTTTGGGACAGCTGGGGGTAATGAAAAACTGTTTTTT. Protein: CASSFGTAGGNEKLFF.

The V gene is TRBV24-1, the J gene TRBJ2-3; TRBD1 matches 9 bases. The CDR3 runs 17 residues. The ends lost 4 bases at V and 2 bases at J; junction bases unmatched: 9. Per the germline V gene, CDR1 is KGHDR and CDR2 is SFDVKD. This CDR3 reads CATSDRRTGVDTDTQYF. The CDR3 DNA follows: TGTGCCACCAGTGACCGCCGGACAGGGGTGGACACAGATACGCAGTATTTT.

The chain is built from TRBV5-6 and TRBJ2-1; D uncertain. Germline V gene sequence: CDR1 SGHDT, CDR2 YYEEEE. The ends were cut back, 7 bases at V and 0 bases at J, with 14 bases in the middle. The CDR3 loop spans 15 amino acids. The CDR3 protein is CASVGLESSYNEQFF. DNA for the CDR3: TGTGCCAGCGTCGGCCTGGAGAGCTCCTACAATGAGCAGTTCTTC.

The gene calls are TRBV19 and TRBJ1-4, with D tentatively TRBD1 (6 bases). CDR3 length: 15 amino acids. Germline V lookup: CDR1 LNHDA, CDR2 SQIVND (reference sequence). Trimming cost V 3 bases and J 5 bases, with 13 bases left between them. Here the CDR3 reads CASSISGVENEKLFF. CDR3 coding DNA: TGTGCCAGTAGTATCTCAGGGGTCGAGAATGAAAAACTGTTTTTT.

V gene TRBV29-1 combines with J gene TRBJ2-5, with D perhaps assigned TRBD1 or TRBD2 (5 bases each). CDR1 is SQVTM, CDR2 ANQGSEA, per germline. The germline V and J ends were trimmed by 4 bases and 5 bases, with 11 bases remaining between them. CDR3 length: 12 residues. In DNA, the CDR3 is TGCAGCGTTGGAGAGGGGTCGGAGACCCAGTACTTC. Protein sequence: CSVGEGSETQYF.

A single count supports this clone. V and J are TRBV6-5 and TRBJ2-7, with D perhaps TRBD2 (6 bases). Germline loops: CDR1 MNHEY, CDR2 SVGAGI. The CDR3 extends over 11 amino acids. The CDR3 coding sequence is TGTGGGATCTCTAGCGTCTACGAGCAGTACTTC. Amino acids: CGISSVYEQYF.

This chain uses TRBV5-1 with TRBJ1-1; D might be TRBD1 (5 bases). CDR1 and CDR2 from the germline V gene are SGHRS and YFSETQ. Trimming removed 4 bases from V and 3 bases from J, with 22 bases in between. The CDR3 spans 17 residues. For the CDR3, the DNA is TGCGCCAGCAGCGCCGACGTGGGGCGGATTTGGGACACTGAAGCTTTCTTT. It translates to CASSADVGRIWDTEAFF.

This chain connects TRBV4-2 to TRBJ2-5, with TRBD2 matching over 12 bases. CDR3 length: 17 residues. The V and J ends lost 0 bases and 9 bases, in that order; junction bases with no gene match: 11. Looked up from germline, CDR1 is LGHNA and CDR2 is YNFKEQ. The CDR3 DNA follows: TGTGCCAGCAGCCAAGAGGTGGGACTAGCGGGCCCTCAGTCCCAGTACTTC. As protein: CASSQEVGLAGPQSQYF.

The chain couples TRBV27 to TRBJ1-6; possibly TRBD1 for D (5 bases). The CDR3 length is 13 residues. V lost 3 bases and J 7 bases, leaving 7 bases between the germline ends. The germline V gene encodes CDR1 MNHEY and CDR2 SMNVEV (reference sequence). The CDR3 protein is CASSFDSNSPLHF. CDR3 DNA: TGTGCCAGCAGTTTTGACAGCAATTCACCCCTCCACTTT.

The chain couples TRBV29-1 to TRBJ1-2; possibly TRBD1 for D (5 bases). CDR1 SQVTM and CDR2 ANQGSEA come from the germline V gene. The CDR3 runs 12 residues. V lost 2 bases to trimming and J lost 6 bases, with 10 bases between them. The CDR3 DNA follows: TGCAGCGTTGAATGGGGGGGGAATGGCTACACCTTC. It specifies CSVEWGGNGYTF.

The chain uses TRBV19 and TRBJ1-3; D remains unclear. This CDR3 is built from 15 residues. Trimming stripped 8 bases from V and 0 bases from J, with 14 bases between. Germline V gives CDR1 LNHDA, CDR2 SQIVND (reference sequence). The CDR3 here is CASHKPLASGNTIYF. In DNA form, the CDR3 reads TGTGCCAGTCACAAACCATTGGCCTCTGGAAACACCATATATTTT.

J is TRBJ2-1 and V is TRBV5-1, with TRBD1 identical over 7 bases. Trimming cost V 4 bases and J 4 bases; bases outside gene matches: 8. From germline, CDR1 is SGHRS and CDR2 YFSETQ. CDR3 size: 15 residues. CDR3 residues: CASSTGTESYNEQFF. The CDR3 DNA sequence: TGCGCCAGCAGCACCGGGACAGAGTCATACAATGAGCAGTTCTTC.

This sequence joins TRBV10-2 and TRBJ2-7; 8 nucleotides agree with TRBD2. CDR1 and CDR2 (germline): WSHSY, SAAADI. V gave up 8 bases and J gave up 4 bases; unmatched junction bases: 7. This CDR3 region has 13 residues. The CDR3 region is CASGERERYEQYF. The DNA for the CDR3 is TGCGCCAGCGGGGAGCGGGAGAGGTACGAGCAGTACTTC.

V and J are TRBV13 and TRBJ2-7; D remains ambiguous. The V gene lost 3 bases and the J gene lost 6 bases, with 6 bases spanning the gap. Germline V CDR1 and CDR2: PRHDT, FYEKMQ (reference sequence). CDR3 size: 11 residues. CDR3 loop: CASSLSTEQYF. CDR3 DNA: TGTGCCAGCAGCTTGTCGACCGAGCAGTACTTC.

The chain has TRBV19 and TRBJ2-7; possibly TRBD2 for D (5 bases). This CDR3 contains 13 residues. CDR1 LNHDA and CDR2 SQIVND come from the germline V gene (reference sequence). V was cut by 11 bases and J by 0 bases, with 14 bases left in between. The CDR3, as DNA: TGTGCCTCCCAGGACGGGGTCTCCTACGAGCAGTACTTC. Translated: CASQDGVSYEQYF.

The V gene is TRBV18, the J gene TRBJ2-5; D is ambiguous. The V end was cut by 4 bases, the J end by 4 bases, with 16 bases between. The germline CDR1 and CDR2 sequences are KGHSH and LQKENI. The CDR3 loop spans 15 amino acids. The CDR3 region is CASSQDGFSGETQYF. In DNA form, the CDR3 reads TGTGCCAGCTCACAGGACGGATTCTCGGGAGAGACCCAGTACTTC.

V gene TRBV7-6 combines with J gene TRBJ2-3, with D perhaps matching TRBD2 (6 bases). V was shortened by 1 base and J by 1 base, with 15 bases between the two germline ends. The CDR3 runs 17 residues. Germline CDR1 and CDR2: SGHVS and FNYEAQ. The DNA for the CDR3 is TGTGCCAGCAGCTTAGGGGGACTGCCTTACGGCACAGATACGCAGTATTTT. This encodes CASSLGGLPYGTDTQYF.

The V and J genes are TRBV5-6 and TRBJ2-3; tentatively, D is TRBD2 (5 bases). Looked up from germline, CDR1 is SGHDT and CDR2 is YYEEEE. The CDR3 loop spans 15 amino acids. Trimming stripped 0 bases from V and 2 bases from J, with 10 bases between. CDR3 protein: CASSLVGEFTDTQYF. The DNA for the CDR3 is TGTGCCAGCAGCTTGGTCGGGGAATTCACAGATACGCAGTATTTT.

V is TRBV24-1 and J is TRBJ2-7; 10 nucleotides match TRBD2. This CDR3 contains 13 residues. Per germline, CDR1 KGHDR and CDR2 SFDVKD. With 3 bases clipped from V and 7 bases from J, the junction kept 2 bases outside the gene matches. CDR3 DNA: TGTGCCACCAGTGATCCACTAGCGGGAGAGCAGTACTTC. Its translation is CATSDPLAGEQYF.

The chain uses TRBV6-1 and TRBJ1-5; no firm D call. This CDR3 contains 13 residues. Germline V gene sequence: CDR1 MNHNS, CDR2 SASEGT. V lost 2 bases, J lost 1 base, and 3 bases lay in between. CDR3 bases: TGTGCCAGCAGTGAATGGAGCAATCAGCCCCAGCATTTT. Translating it yields CASSEWSNQPQHF.

The chain joins TRBV7-9 to TRBJ1-1, with D possibly matching TRBD1 (5 bases). V gave up 6 bases and J gave up 6 bases, with 20 bases separating them. The germline V gene encodes CDR1 SEHNR and CDR2 FQNEAQ (reference sequence). The length of the CDR3 is 15 residues. CDR3 sequence (DNA): TGTGCCAGCAGGGGTCGGGGCTCCTGGGCTGCTGAAGCTTTCTTT. Protein sequence: CASRGRGSWAAEAFF.

The chain has TRBV27 and TRBJ2-1; 9 positions match TRBD2. Germline V CDR1 and CDR2: MNHEY, SMNVEV (reference sequence). V lost 7 bases and J lost 3; bases outside the gene matches: 10. The CDR3 runs 16 residues. CDR3 bases: TGTGCCAGCACTAGGGGGAGCGGGGGGTTCTACAATGAGCAGTTCTTC. It yields the protein CASTRGSGGFYNEQFF.

This clone turned up a few times. The rearrangement links TRBV30 to TRBJ1-2, with D possibly TRBD1 on 5 matching bases. Germline loops: CDR1 GTSNPN, CDR2 SVGIG (reference sequence). V was cut by 3 bases and J by 8 bases, with 16 bases left in between. This CDR3 has 13 amino acids. Here the CDR3 reads CAWSAGTLGGYTF. The CDR3 bases are TGTGCCTGGAGCGCCGGGACTCTCGGGGGCTACACCTTC.

The V and J genes are TRBV6-1 and TRBJ2-2, with 9 bases identical to TRBD1. Germline CDR1 is MNHNS and CDR2 is SASEGT. The CDR3 consists of 15 residues. V shed 2 bases and J 8 bases; nucleotides not matched to a gene: 6. The CDR3 bases are TGTGCCAGCAGTGAATGGGGGACAGGGACTGGGGAGCTGTTTTTT. Translated, it gives CASSEWGTGTGELFF.

This rearrangement joins TRBV7-9 to TRBJ2-3, with D hard to call. This CDR3 has 13 residues. Germline V gene lookup returns CDR1 SEHNR and CDR2 FQNEAQ (reference sequence). The V end was cut by 8 bases, the J end by 2 bases, with 11 bases between. The CDR3 DNA is TGTGCCAGCCTCCCCGGGCCCACAGATACGCAGTATTTT. This sequence encodes CASLPGPTDTQYF.

The chain links TRBV19 to TRBJ2-2; 12 bases fit TRBD2. Germline V CDR1 and CDR2: LNHDA, SQIVND (reference sequence). The CDR3 loop spans 17 amino acids. J gave up 0 bases and V 4 bases, and 3 bases lay outside the gene matches. CDR3 loop: CASSTLAGGANTGELFF. DNA of the CDR3: TGTGCCAGTAGTACTCTAGCGGGAGGGGCGAACACCGGGGAGCTGTTTTTT.